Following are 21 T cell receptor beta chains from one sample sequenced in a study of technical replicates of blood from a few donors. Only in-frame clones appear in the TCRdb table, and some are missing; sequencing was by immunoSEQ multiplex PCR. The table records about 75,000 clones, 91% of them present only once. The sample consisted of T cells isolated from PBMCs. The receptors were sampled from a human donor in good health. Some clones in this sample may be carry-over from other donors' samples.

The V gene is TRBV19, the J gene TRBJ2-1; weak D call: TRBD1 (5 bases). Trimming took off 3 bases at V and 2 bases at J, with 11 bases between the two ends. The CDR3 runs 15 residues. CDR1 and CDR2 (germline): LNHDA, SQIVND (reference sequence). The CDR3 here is CASSIRQSTYNEQFF. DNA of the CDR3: TGTGCCAGTAGTATCCGACAGTCTACCTACAATGAGCAGTTCTTC.

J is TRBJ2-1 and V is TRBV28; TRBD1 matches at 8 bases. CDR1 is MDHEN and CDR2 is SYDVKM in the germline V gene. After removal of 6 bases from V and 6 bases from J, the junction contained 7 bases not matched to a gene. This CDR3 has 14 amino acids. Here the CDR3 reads CASSPPGTGNEQFF. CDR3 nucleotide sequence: TGTGCCAGCAGCCCCCCGGGGACAGGCAATGAGCAGTTCTTC.

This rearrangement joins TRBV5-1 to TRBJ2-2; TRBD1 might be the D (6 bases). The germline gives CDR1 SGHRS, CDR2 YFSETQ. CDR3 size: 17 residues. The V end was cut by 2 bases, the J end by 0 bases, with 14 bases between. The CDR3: CASSLGTGLANTGELFF. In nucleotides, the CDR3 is TGCGCCAGCAGCTTAGGCACAGGGTTAGCGAACACCGGGGAGCTGTTTTTT.

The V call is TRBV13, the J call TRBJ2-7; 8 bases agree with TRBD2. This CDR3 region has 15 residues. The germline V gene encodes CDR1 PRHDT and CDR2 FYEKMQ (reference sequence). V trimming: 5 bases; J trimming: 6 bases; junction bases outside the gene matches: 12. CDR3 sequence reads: CASSKTAGRAPEQYF. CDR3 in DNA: TGTGCCAGCAGCAAAACGGCCGGGAGGGCCCCCGAGCAGTACTTC.

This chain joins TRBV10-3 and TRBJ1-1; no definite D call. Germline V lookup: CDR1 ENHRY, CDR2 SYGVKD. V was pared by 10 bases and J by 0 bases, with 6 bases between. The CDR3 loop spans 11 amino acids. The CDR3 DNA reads TGTGCCACGACTCTGAACACTGAAGCTTTCTTT. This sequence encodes CATTLNTEAFF.

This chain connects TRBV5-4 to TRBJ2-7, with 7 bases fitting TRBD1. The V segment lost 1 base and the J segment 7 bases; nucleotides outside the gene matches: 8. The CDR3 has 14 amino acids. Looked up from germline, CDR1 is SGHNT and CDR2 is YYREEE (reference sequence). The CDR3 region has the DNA TGTGCCAGCAGCTTGCCTGGGGACAGCCAGGAGCAGTACTTC. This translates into CASSLPGDSQEQYF.

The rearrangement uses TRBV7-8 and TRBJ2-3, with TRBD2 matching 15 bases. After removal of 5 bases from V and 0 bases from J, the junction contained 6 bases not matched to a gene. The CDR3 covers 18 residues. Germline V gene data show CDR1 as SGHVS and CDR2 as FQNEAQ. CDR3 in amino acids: CASSPGLAGGLSTDTQYF. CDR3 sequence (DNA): TGTGCCAGCAGCCCTGGACTAGCGGGAGGGCTAAGCACAGATACGCAGTATTTT.

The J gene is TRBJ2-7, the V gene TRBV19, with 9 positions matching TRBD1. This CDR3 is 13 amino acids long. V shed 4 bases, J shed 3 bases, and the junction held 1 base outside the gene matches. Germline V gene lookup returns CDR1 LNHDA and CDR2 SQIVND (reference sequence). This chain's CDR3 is CASSKGQGYEQYF. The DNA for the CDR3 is TGTGCCAGTAGTAAGGGACAGGGCTACGAGCAGTACTTC.

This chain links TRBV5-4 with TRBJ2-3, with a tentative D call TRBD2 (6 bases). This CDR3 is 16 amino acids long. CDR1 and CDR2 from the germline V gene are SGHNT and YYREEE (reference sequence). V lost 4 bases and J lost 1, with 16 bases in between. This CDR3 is CASSAFRDSRTDTQYF. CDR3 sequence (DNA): TGTGCCAGCAGCGCCTTTAGGGACTCGCGCACAGATACGCAGTATTTT.

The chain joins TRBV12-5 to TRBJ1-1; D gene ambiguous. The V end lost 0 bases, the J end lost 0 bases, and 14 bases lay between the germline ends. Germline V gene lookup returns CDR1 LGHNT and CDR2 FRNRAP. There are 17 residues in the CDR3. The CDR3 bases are TGTGCTAGTGGTTTGGTACTAGGAAGGATTCTGAACACTGAAGCTTTCTTT. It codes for CASGLVLGRILNTEAFF.

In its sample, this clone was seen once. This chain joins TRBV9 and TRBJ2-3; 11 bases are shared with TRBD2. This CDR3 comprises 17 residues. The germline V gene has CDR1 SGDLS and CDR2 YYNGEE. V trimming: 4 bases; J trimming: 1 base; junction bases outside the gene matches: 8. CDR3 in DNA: TGTGCCAGCAGCCTCATACTAGCGGGGGACCGCACAGATACGCAGTATTTT. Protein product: CASSLILAGDRTDTQYF.

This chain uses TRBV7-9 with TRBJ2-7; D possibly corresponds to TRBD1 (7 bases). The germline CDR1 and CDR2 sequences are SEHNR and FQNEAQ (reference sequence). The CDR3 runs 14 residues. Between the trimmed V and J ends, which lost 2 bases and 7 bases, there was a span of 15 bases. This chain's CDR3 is CASSLSTGEDEQYF. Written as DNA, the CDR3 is TGTGCCAGCAGCTTATCCACAGGGGAGGATGAGCAGTACTTC.

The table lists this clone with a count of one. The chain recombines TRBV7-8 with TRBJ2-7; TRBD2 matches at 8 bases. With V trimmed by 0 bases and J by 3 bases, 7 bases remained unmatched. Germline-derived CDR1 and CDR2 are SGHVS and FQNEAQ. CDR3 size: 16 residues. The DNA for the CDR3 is TGTGCCAGCAGCTTAGCAAGCATAGCGGGGAACTACGAGCAGTACTTC. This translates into CASSLASIAGNYEQYF.

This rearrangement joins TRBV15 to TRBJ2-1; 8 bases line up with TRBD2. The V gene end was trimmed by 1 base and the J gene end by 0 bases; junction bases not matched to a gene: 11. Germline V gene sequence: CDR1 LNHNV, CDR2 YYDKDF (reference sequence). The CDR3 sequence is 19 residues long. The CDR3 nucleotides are TGTGCCACCAGCAGAGCGGGACTAGTAATTTCCGGCTCCTACAATGAGCAGTTCTTC. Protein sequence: CATSRAGLVISGSYNEQFF.

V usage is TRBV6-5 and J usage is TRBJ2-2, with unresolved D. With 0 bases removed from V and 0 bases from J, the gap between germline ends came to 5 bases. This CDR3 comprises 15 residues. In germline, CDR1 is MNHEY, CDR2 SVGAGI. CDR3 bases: TGTGCCAGCAGTTACTCGCGCGCGAACACCGGGGAGCTGTTTTTT. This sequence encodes CASSYSRANTGELFF.

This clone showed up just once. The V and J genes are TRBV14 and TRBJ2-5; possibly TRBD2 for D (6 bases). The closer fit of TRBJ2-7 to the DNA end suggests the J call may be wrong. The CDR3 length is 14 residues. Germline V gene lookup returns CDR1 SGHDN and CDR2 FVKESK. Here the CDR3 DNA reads TGTGCCAGCAGCCAAGTCGGGGGACGATACGAGCAGTACTTC. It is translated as CASSQVGGRYEQYF.

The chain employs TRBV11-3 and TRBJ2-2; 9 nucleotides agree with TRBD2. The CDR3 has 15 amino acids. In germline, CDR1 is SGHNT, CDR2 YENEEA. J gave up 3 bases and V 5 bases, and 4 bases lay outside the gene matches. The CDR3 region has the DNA TGTGCCAGCAGCCCTAGCGGGGAGGACACCGGGGAGCTGTTTTTT. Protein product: CASSPSGEDTGELFF.

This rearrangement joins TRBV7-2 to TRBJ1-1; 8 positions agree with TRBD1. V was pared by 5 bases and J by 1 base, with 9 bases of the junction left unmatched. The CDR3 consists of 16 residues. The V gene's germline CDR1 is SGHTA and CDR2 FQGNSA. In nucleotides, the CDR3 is TGTGCCAGCAGCCAACTTTGGACAGGGAAGAACACTGAAGCTTTCTTT. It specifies CASSQLWTGKNTEAFF. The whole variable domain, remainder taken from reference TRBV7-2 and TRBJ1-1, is GAGVSQSPSNKVTEKGKDVELRCDPISGHTALYWYRQSLGQGLEFLIYFQGNSAPDKSGLPSDRFSAERTGGSVSTLTIQRTQQEDSAVYLCASSQLWTGKNTEAFFGQGTRLTVV.

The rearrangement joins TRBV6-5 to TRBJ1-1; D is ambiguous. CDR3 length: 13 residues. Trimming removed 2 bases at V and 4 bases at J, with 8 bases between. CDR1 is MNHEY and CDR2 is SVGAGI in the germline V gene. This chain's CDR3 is CASSYKGGTEAFF. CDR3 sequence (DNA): TGTGCCAGCAGTTACAAGGGAGGCACTGAAGCTTTCTTT.

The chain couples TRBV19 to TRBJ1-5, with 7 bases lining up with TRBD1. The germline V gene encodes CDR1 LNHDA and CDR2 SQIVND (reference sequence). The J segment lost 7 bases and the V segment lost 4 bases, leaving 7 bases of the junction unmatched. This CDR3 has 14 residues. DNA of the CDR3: TGTGCCAGTAGTAGGAGACAGGGTGGCCAGCCCCAGCATTTT. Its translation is CASSRRQGGQPQHF.

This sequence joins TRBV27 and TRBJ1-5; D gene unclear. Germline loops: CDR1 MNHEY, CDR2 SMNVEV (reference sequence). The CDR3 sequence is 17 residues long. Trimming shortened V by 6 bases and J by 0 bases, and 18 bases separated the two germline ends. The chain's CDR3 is CASRGRGQPYSNQPQHF. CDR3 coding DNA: TGTGCCAGCAGAGGTCGCGGTCAGCCATATAGCAATCAGCCCCAGCATTTT.